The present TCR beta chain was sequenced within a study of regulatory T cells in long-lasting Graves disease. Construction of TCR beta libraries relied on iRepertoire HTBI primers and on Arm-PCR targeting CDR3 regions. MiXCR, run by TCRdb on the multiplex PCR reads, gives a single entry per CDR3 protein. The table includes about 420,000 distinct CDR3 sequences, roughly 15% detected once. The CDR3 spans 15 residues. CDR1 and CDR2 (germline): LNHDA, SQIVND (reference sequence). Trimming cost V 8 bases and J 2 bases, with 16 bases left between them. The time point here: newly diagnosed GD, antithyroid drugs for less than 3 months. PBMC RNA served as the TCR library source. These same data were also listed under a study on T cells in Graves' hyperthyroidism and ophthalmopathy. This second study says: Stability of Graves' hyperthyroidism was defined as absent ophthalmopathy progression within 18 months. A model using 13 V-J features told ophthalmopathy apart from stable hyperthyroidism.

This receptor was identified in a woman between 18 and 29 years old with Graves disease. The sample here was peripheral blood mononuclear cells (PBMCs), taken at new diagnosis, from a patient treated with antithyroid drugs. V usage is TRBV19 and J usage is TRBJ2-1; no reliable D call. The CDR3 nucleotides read TGTGCCAGTGGTCATGGCAGCCGCCCCTACAATGAGCAGTTCTTC. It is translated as CASGHGSRPYNEQFF.